This T cell receptor beta chain was obtained from a study of CD8 T cells in Susac syndrome. Study-wide background: Blood was drawn from Susac syndrome patients while they were therapy-naive, on corticosteroids, or on intravenous immunoglobulin alone.

General study results and limits: The CD4+ T cell repertoire of patients with Susac syndrome showed no detectable clonal expansion.

The trim removed 8 bases at V and 6 bases at J, leaving 6 bases unmatched. The CDR3 consists of 15 residues. Per germline, CDR1 LNHDA and CDR2 SQIVND (reference sequence). Points on this clonotype: The antigen is undetermined.

Random hexamers were used to reverse transcribe an amount of about 0.45 to 1 ug RNA. Amplification of TCR beta CDR3 used immunoSEQ multiplex PCR across 54 Vbeta and 13 Jbeta. TCRdb redid the calling of the immunoSEQ multiplex PCR reads with MiXCR, one entry per CDR3 protein. The profile shows 170,000 or so distinct CDR3 sequences, 90% to 95% of them singletons. The sequenced sample was CD4+ T cells from PBMCs. The gene calls are TRBV19 and TRBJ1-6; TRBD1 agrees at 11 bases. The TCR originated in a human donor with Susac syndrome. The CDR3 here is CASHGQGAGNSPLHF. Here the CDR3 DNA reads TGTGCCAGTCACGGACAGGGGGCGGGTAATTCACCCCTCCACTTT.